The table lists the clone carrying this T cell receptor beta chain with a few counts. Antigen specificity is unknown. These data come from a study of cytomegalovirus exposure and HLA in healthy donors. Study-level points and caveats: Data from an earlier analysis indicated that most TCR beta V segments were productive either about 87% or about 30% of the time. According to a later analysis, donors in an Asian-associated ancestry cluster reportedly had fewer N-insertions than the approximately 670-donor mean.

PCR amplification relied on 60 Vbeta primers (plus 13 Jbeta primers). Only in-frame clones appear in the TCRdb table, and some are missing; sequencing was by immunoSEQ multiplex PCR. The sample contains around 150,000 clones, about 82% of which appear only once. The CDR3 sequence is 15 residues long. V lost 2 bases and J 5 bases, leaving 13 bases between the germline ends. Germline loops: CDR1 MNHEY, CDR2 SMNVEV (reference sequence). The chain uses TRBV27 and TRBJ2-1; no reliable D call. The sequencing sample was made of PBMCs. This TCR derives from a male donor in good health and CMV-seronegative. Here the CDR3 DNA reads TGTGCCAGCAGTTTAATATCTGTGGCCCACAATGAGCAGTTCTTC. Translation: CASSLISVAHNEQFF.